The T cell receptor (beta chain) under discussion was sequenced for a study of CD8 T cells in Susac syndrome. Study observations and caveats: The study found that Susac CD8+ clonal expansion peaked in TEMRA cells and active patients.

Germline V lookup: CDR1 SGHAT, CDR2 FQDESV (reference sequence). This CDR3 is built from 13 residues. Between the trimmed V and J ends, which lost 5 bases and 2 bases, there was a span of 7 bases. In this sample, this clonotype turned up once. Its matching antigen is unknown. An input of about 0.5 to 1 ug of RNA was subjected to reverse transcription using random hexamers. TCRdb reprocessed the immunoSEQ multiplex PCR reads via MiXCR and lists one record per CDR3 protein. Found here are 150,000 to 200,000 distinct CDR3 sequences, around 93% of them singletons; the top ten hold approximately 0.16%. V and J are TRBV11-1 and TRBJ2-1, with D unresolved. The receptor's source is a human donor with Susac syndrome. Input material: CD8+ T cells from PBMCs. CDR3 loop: CASSLLTYNEQFF. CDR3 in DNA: TGTGCCAGCAGCCTCCTCACCTACAATGAGCAGTTCTTC.